These T cell receptor beta chains were read from a single sample in a study of early T cells in non-severe SARS-CoV-2 infection. MiXCR was run by TCRdb on the 5' RACE reads, yielding one entry per CDR3 protein. Of approximately 66,000 distinct CDR3 sequences in the sample, approximately 12% were seen once. Sequenced here: whole blood, sampled at baseline. These receptors all come from an adult who was a healthcare worker with PCR-confirmed SARS-CoV-2 infection or an uninfected control (not recorded which). The donor label of this sample is uncertain. Both conserved end residues are part of each CDR3. D genes are given only for firm matches. Size tells how often a clone was seen (once, few, many) or the class of an expanded clone, and some rows leave it out.

15,few,NA,TRBV2,TRBJ2-3,TGTGCCAGCAGTGAATTGGCAGTTAGCACAGATACGCAGTATTTT,CASSELAVSTDTQYF
17,NA,NA,TRBV11-2,TRBJ2-4,TGTGCCAGCAGCCCAGGCGCAGGGAGAGTAGCCAAAAACATTCAGTACTTC,CASSPGAGRVAKNIQYF
14,few,NA,TRBV5-1,TRBJ1-3,TGCGCCAGCAGCATAGAAGACTCTGGAAACACCATATATTTT,CASSIEDSGNTIYF
14,NA,NA,TRBV18,TRBJ1-5,TGTGCCAGCTCAACGGGATATAGCAATCAGCCCCAGCATTTT,CASSTGYSNQPQHF
16,few,NA,TRBV30,TRBJ2-1,TGTGCCTGGAGTGTACAGGGGCTAGCGGTGGTCGGTGAGCAGTTCTTC,CAWSVQGLAVVGEQFF
14,NA,TRBD1,TRBV24-1,TRBJ1-5,TGTGCCACCAGTGCAGGGGGCCGCAATCAGCCCCAGCATTTT,CATSAGGRNQPQHF
15,few,NA,TRBV3-1,TRBJ2-3,TGTGCCAGCAGCCAAGTTTGGGGGCGCACAGATACGCAGTATTTT,CASSQVWGRTDTQYF
15,NA,NA,TRBV20-1,TRBJ2-2,TGCAGTGCTAAGGCCCACGGGGCGAACACCGGGGAGCTGTTTTTT,CSAKAHGANTGELFF
14,NA,NA,TRBV5-1,TRBJ2-1,TGCGCCAGCAGCGCCCAGGGCCTTAGTGAAGGGTTGATCTTC,CASSAQGLSEGLIF
14,many,TRBD2,TRBV3-1,TRBJ2-5,TGTGCCAGCAGCCCAGCGGGACTTCTTGAGACCCAGTACTTC,CASSPAGLLETQYF
14,few,NA,TRBV18,TRBJ2-1,TGTGCCAGCTCACCCCCCTTACCGGGACAACAGCAGTTCTTC,CASSPPLPGQQQFF
14,many,TRBD1,TRBV3-1,TRBJ1-5,TGTGCCAGCAGCCAGACAGGGCGCAATCAGCCCCAGCATTTT,CASSQTGRNQPQHF
15,many,TRBD1,TRBV19,TRBJ2-2,TGTGCCAGCACCAGGGGGACCGCGAACACCGGGGAGCTGTTTTTT,CASTRGTANTGELFF
16,NA,NA,TRBV6-2/TRBV6-3,TRBJ2-5,TGTGCCAGCAACCAAGTGGGATTTGGGGCTCAAGAGACCCAGTACTTC,CASNQVGFGAQETQYF
13,NA,TRBD1,TRBV19,TRBJ1-2,TGTGCCAGCGGAAAAGACAGGGGCTATGGCTACACCTTC,CASGKDRGYGYTF
15,NA,TRBD1,TRBV6-6,TRBJ2-2,TGTGCCAGCTATGGGGACAGGGCTCAGTCCGGGGAGCTGTTTTTT,CASYGDRAQSGELFF
16,few,TRBD1,TRBV19,TRBJ2-1,TGTGCCAGTAGTACGAATGGACAGGGGGCGGGCAATGAGCAGTTCTTC,CASSTNGQGAGNEQFF
18,NA,TRBD1,TRBV7-9,TRBJ1-2,TGTGCCAGCAGCCGAAAAAATCTCGGGACAGGGGACTTCTATGGCTACACCTTC,CASSRKNLGTGDFYGYTF
13,NA,NA,TRBV20-1,TRBJ2-1,TGCAGTGCTAGAGTTCCAGGGGAACATGAGCAGTTCTTC,CSARVPGEHEQFF
16,few,NA,TRBV11-3,TRBJ2-2,TGTGCCAGCAGCTTAGGACGGCTCGCACACACCGGGGAGCTGTTTTTT,CASSLGRLAHTGELFF
13,NA,TRBD1,TRBV2,TRBJ1-5,TGTGCCAGCAGAAGGGACAGGGCTCAGCCCCAGCATTTT,CASRRDRAQPQHF
15,many,TRBD1,TRBV27,TRBJ1-1,TGTGCCAGCAGTTGGAACAGGGGATGGGGGGCTGAAGCTTTCTTT,CASSWNRGWGAEAFF
15,many,TRBD2,TRBV12-3/TRBV12-4,TRBJ2-5,TGTGCCAGCAGACGAGATAGCGGGGGGGATGAGACCCAGTACTTC,CASRRDSGGDETQYF
12,NA,TRBD2,TRBV7-7,TRBJ2-1,TGTGCCAGTGGGACTAGCGGGGGGGAGCAGTTCTTC,CASGTSGGEQFF
15,few,TRBD2,TRBV5-1,TRBJ2-5,TGCGCCAGCAGCTTAGGGACTAGCGGCATAGAGACCCAGTACTTC,CASSLGTSGIETQYF
13,many,NA,TRBV20-1,TRBJ1-5,TGCAGTGCTAGCCGGGGTAGGGGTCAGCCCCAGCATTTT,CSASRGRGQPQHF
13,few,TRBD1,TRBV6-6,TRBJ2-1,TGTGCCAGCAGCCGGGGACAGCCCAATGAGCAGTTCTTC,CASSRGQPNEQFF
15,medium-sized,NA,TRBV7-7,TRBJ2-2,TGTGCCAGCAGCTTAGCGACTGGGGACACCGGGGAGCTGTTTTTT,CASSLATGDTGELFF
15,once,NA,TRBV7-8,TRBJ2-3,TGTGCCAGCAGCTTAGTTCCCCTGAGCACAGATACGCAGTATTTT,CASSLVPLSTDTQYF
12,NA,NA,TRBV6-1,TRBJ2-1,TGTGCCAGCAGTGAACTCCGGATGGGGCAGTTCTTC,CASSELRMGQFF
15,few,TRBD1,TRBV11-2,TRBJ2-2,TGTGCCAGCAGTTTTACAGGGGGGTCAACCGGGGAGCTGTTTTTT,CASSFTGGSTGELFF
15,NA,NA,TRBV6-1,TRBJ2-3,TGTGCCAGCAGTGACACGGGACATCCTTGGGATACGCAGTATTTT,CASSDTGHPWDTQYF
13,NA,NA,TRBV7-9,TRBJ1-1,TGTGCCAGCAGCTTAGCCCATAACACTGAAGCTTTCTTT,CASSLAHNTEAFF
16,NA,TRBD1,TRBV5-5,TRBJ1-6,TGTGCCAGCAGCTTGGCGGCAGGGGGCTATAATTCACCCCTCCACTTT,CASSLAAGGYNSPLHF
16,NA,NA,TRBV5-5,TRBJ1-3,TGTGCCAGCAGCTCCACGACGGTTATAACTGGAAACACCATATATTTT,CASSSTTVITGNTIYF
17,NA,TRBD2,TRBV2,TRBJ2-3,TGTGCCAGCAGTAGATGGACTAGCGGGGACCTCACTGGTACGCAGTATTTT,CASSRWTSGDLTGTQYF
17,NA,TRBD1,TRBV20-1,TRBJ2-1,TGCAGTGCTAGAAGGATGGGACAGGGAAGGTCCTACAATGAGCAGTTCTTC,CSARRMGQGRSYNEQFF
11,many,NA,TRBV12-3/TRBV12-4,TRBJ2-4,TGTGCCAGCAGTTTTAAAAACATTCAGTACTTC,CASSFKNIQYF
13,few,TRBD1,TRBV2,TRBJ1-6,TGTGCCAGTGGGACAGAAGGCAATTCACCCCTCCACTTT,CASGTEGNSPLHF
15,few,NA,TRBV12-3/TRBV12-4,TRBJ2-4,TGTGCCAGCAGTCCCTCGTTAGGAGCCAAAAACATTCAGTACTTC,CASSPSLGAKNIQYF